This TCR beta chain emerged from a study of cytomegalovirus exposure and HLA in healthy donors. The CDR3 has 14 amino acids. From germline, CDR1 is SGHRS and CDR2 YFSETQ. The V end lost 1 base, the J end lost 0 bases, and 5 bases lay between the germline ends. These donors counted as nominally healthy when sampled, but unrecorded immune exposures were likely. As concerns this clone: The antigen remains unidentified.

PCR used 60 Vbeta primers and 13 Jbeta primers. Assay: immunoSEQ multiplex PCR; the TCRdb copy retains only in-frame clones and omits some. The sample has over 150,000 clones, about three quarters seen once. Whole-study results and caveats: A later analysis reportedly found fewer N-insertions in an Asian-associated ancestry cluster than the roughly 670-donor mean. Later on, a genetic analysis was performed. It linked a missense variant in DCLRE1C with V- and J-gene trimming of TCR beta.

This TCR came from a woman aged 25 to 39 in good health and CMV-seronegative. Sequencing was performed on PBMCs. The J gene is TRBJ1-3, the V gene TRBV5-1; D gene ambiguous. Here the CDR3 DNA reads TGCGCCAGCAGCTTGTCCAACTCTGGAAACACCATATATTTT. Amino acids: CASSLSNSGNTIYF. Full variable domain (outside the CDR3, taken from reference TRBV5-1 and TRBJ1-3): KAGVTQTPRYLIKTRGQQVTLSCSPISGHRSVSWYQQTPGQGLQFLFEYFSETQRNKGNFPGRFSGRQFSNSRSEMNVSTLELGDSALYLCASSLSNSGNTIYFGEGSWLTVV.